Listed below are T cell receptor beta chains from one sample, sequenced in a study of human T cells and chemical hapten exposure. One entry per CDR3 protein, called by TCRdb with MiXCR from the RACE reads. The table lists about 190,000 distinct CDR3 sequences, approximately 24% of them singletons. The sample here was whole blood, taken in connection with sensitization to the hapten diphenylcyclopropenone (DPC). The receptors were sampled from a woman aged 40 to 49 with alopecia areata. Some clones in this sample may be carry-over from other donors' samples. CDR3s include the opening cysteine and the closing phenylalanine or tryptophan. The D gene is left open where the match is weak. Clone size appears in some rows only: once, few, many, or a class for an expanded clone.

J | size | D | V | DNA | CDR3
TRBJ2-1 | few | TRBD2 | TRBV7-3 | TGTGCCAGCAGCTTAGGAGTAGCGGGGTACAATGAGCAGTTCTTC | CASSLGVAGYNEQFF
TRBJ1-4 | - | - | TRBV4-3 | TGCGCCAGCAGCCAAGACCAACGAGGGAAACTGTTTTTT | CASSQDQRGKLFF
TRBJ2-2 | - | TRBD2 | TRBV4-3 | TGCGCCAGCAGCCAAGGGGGCGGGAGTTCGGCCGGGGAGCTGTTTTTT | CASSQGGGSSAGELFF
TRBJ2-5 | few | TRBD2 | TRBV10-3 | TGTGCCATCAATCGAGGACTAGCGGGAGAGACCCAGTACTTC | CAINRGLAGETQYF
TRBJ2-7 | few | - | TRBV7-2 | TGTGCCAGCAGCCGACCGACACTCAGCTCCTACGAGCAGTACTTC | CASSRPTLSSYEQYF
TRBJ2-7 | - | - | TRBV5-1 | TGCGCCAGCAGCTTCTTTAAGGACAGCGGCCCCTCCTACGAGCAGTACTTC | CASSFFKDSGPSYEQYF
TRBJ2-3 | once | TRBD2 | TRBV9 | TGTGCCAGCAGTCGCCGGACTAGCGGAAACACAGATACGCAGTATTTT | CASSRRTSGNTDTQYF
TRBJ1-5 | - | TRBD1 | TRBV6-2/TRBV6-3 | TGTGCCAGCAGTTACTCCCTTCTTGTCCGGGACAGAGATTATAGCAATCAGCCCCAGCATTTT | CASSYSLLVRDRDYSNQPQHF
TRBJ1-3 | few | - | TRBV10-3 | TGTGCCATCCAAGGGTCTGGAAACACCATATATTTT | CAIQGSGNTIYF
TRBJ2-4 | few | - | TRBV5-1 | TGCGCCAGCAGCTTGAATGGTGTACTAGCCAAAAACATTCAGTACTTC | CASSLNGVLAKNIQYF
TRBJ2-5 | - | - | TRBV27 | TGTGCCAGCAGTTGGGGGACATCGGGCTTCCAAGAGACCCAGTACTTC | CASSWGTSGFQETQYF
TRBJ2-1 | few | - | TRBV6-5 | TGTGCCAGCAGTTATAAGGGGGGGAGCTCCTACAATGAGCAGTTCTTC | CASSYKGGSSYNEQFF
TRBJ2-7 | many | TRBD1 | TRBV6-5 | TGTGCCAGCAGTTATAGCAGGGGGTACGAGCAGTACTTC | CASSYSRGYEQYF
TRBJ2-1 | few | TRBD1 | TRBV11-1 | TGTGCCAGCAGCACGGGACAGGGGAATGAGCAGTTCTTC | CASSTGQGNEQFF
TRBJ1-1 | once | - | TRBV14 | TGTGCCAGCAGCCAAGTCTCTGAAGCTTTCTTT | CASSQVSEAFF
TRBJ2-3 | - | TRBD2 | TRBV7-9 | TGTGCCAGCAGCCGAGCGGGAGTAACAGATACGCAGTATTTT | CASSRAGVTDTQYF
TRBJ2-3 | - | TRBD1 | TRBV11-2 | TGTGCCAGCAGCAGGGACAGATTGCACACGCAGTATTTT | CASSRDRLHTQYF
TRBJ2-5 | - | - | TRBV27 | TGTGCCAGCAGTTTTGTATTACACGACCGCCAAGAGACCCAGTACTTC | CASSFVLHDRQETQYF
TRBJ1-1 | few | - | TRBV9 | TGTGCCAGCAGCGCTAGGGTCTGGAAGGGTACTGAAGCTTTCTTT | CASSARVWKGTEAFF
TRBJ1-4 | - | TRBD1 | TRBV20-1 | TGCAGTGCTAGAGATTCCGGGACAGGGTTGACAGGAAAACTGTTTTTT | CSARDSGTGLTGKLFF
TRBJ2-3 | few | - | TRBV7-2 | TGTGCCAGCACCCCGTTAGATACGCAGTATTTT | CASTPLDTQYF
TRBJ2-7 | few | - | TRBV20-1 | TGCAGTGCTACGACTAGATCAAGCTCCTACGAGCAGTACTTC | CSATTRSSSYEQYF